The entry below gives a single T cell receptor beta chain sequence along with its context. Germline CDR1 GTSNPN, CDR2 SVGIG (reference sequence). Trimming stripped 0 bases from V and 7 bases from J, with 18 bases between. This CDR3 has 15 amino acids. These data come from a study of blood T cell repertoires in COVID-19. Sequencing was performed with immunoSEQ multiplex PCR; in TCRdb, only in-frame clones are kept and a portion is missing. The data contain approximately 300,000 clones, 80% to 95% of them seen just once; the ten biggest clones take up approximately 7.5%. Sequenced input: peripheral blood. The receptor comes from a woman aged 25 to 39 with COVID-19, enrolled during active disease. The chain is built from TRBV30 and TRBJ1-2; D is ambiguous. The CDR3 DNA sequence: TGTGCCTGGAGTGTATCGTCCGGGAAAGGCTTTGGCTACACCTTC. This translates into CAWSVSSGKGFGYTF.